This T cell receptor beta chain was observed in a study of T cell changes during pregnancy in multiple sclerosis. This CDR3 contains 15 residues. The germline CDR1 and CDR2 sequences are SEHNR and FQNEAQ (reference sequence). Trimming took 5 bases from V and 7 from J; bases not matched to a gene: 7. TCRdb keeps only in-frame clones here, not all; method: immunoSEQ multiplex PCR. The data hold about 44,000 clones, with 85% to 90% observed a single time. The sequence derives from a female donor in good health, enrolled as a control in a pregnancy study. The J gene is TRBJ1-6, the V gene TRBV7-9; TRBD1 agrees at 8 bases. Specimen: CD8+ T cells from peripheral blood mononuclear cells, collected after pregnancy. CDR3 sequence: CASSGRDRINSPLHF. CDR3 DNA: TGTGCCAGCAGCGGAAGGGACAGGATCAATTCACCCCTCCACTTT. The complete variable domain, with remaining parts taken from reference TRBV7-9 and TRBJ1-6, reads DTGVSQNPRHKITKRGQNVTFRCDPISEHNRLYWYRQTLGQGPEFLTYFQNEAQLEKSRLLSDRFSAERPKGSFSTLEIQRTEQGDSAMYLCASSGRDRINSPLHFGNGTRLTVT.